The source of this T cell receptor (beta chain) is a study of shared clonotypes between healthy human individuals (dated by TCRdb to 2019 to 2021). Background on the whole study: Three men and two women, aged 18 to 49 years, made up the cohort. Leukapheresis yielded between about 0.8 and 8.9 billion PBMCs per donor. For each donor, three plates each were used for CD4 naive and CD4 memory, two plates were used for CD8 naive, and one plate was used for CD8 memory. Different laboratories and diverse techniques were used to prepare libraries and sequence TCR repertoires, to increase sequencing depth and limit assay-specific biases. The study deeply sequenced blood TCR repertoires of several healthy adults to estimate repertoire size and the extent of clonotype sharing between individuals. The paper as a whole reports these results and caveats: Sampling was restricted to blood, and TCR repertoires in tissue are likely to differ from TCR repertoires in blood. Clonotypes shared by all four sorted-subset donors showed higher generation probabilities than non-shared clonotypes. Rarefaction of sorted-subset datasets indicated incomplete sequencing despite the large sequencing depth. Naive subsets generally had larger estimated clonotype richness than memory subsets did. Sharing across a few donors was observed for 5% to 6.5% of naive CD4, under 4% of naive CD8, 2% to 2.5% of memory CD4, and over 0.3% of memory CD8 clonotypes. Pairwise subsampling led to the expectation that sequencing depth would affect the degree of clonotype sharing among donors. The genetic and exposure-history diversity represented was limited by the small number of donors.

The donors were healthy, HIV-negative adults with no recently reported acute infections or vaccinations. Every donor was a Caucasian adult residing in Nashville, Tennessee, USA. Magnetic negative selection was used to enrich CD4+ T cells, after which naive cells were positively selected on CD45RA and the negative fraction became the memory subset. Blood was collected by leukapheresis, and PBMCs were isolated by Ficoll-Histopaque density gradient centrifugation and then cryopreserved in liquid nitrogen vapor phase. Purity and quantity of every magnetically sorted T cell population were checked by analytical flow cytometry. Genomic DNA was isolated from every sorted fraction and measured by UV absorbance on a Nanodrop 2000c. Using the deep immunoSEQ assay, multiplex PCR amplified TCR CDR3 regions from genomic DNA. Extracted genomic DNA from each cell subset was distributed evenly across all wells of several immunoSEQ 96-well plates, and each plate was treated as a replicate. For sorted subsets, each replicate PCR was loaded with about 0.2 ug genomic DNA, equivalent to 25,000 to 35,000 T cell genomes. Purified libraries were quantified with a Qubit 3.0 fluorometer, sized on a Bioanalyzer 2100, and re-quantified with the KAPA Library Quantification kit. Each immunoSEQ 96-well plate was sequenced on its own single-read 150-cycle Illumina NextSeq 550 flow cell. From the authors' description of their analysis: Because the immunoSEQ output held only junctional sequences and lacked quality scores, the filtering could not match the filtering applied to full-length reads. Sequences were annotated with PyIR, a Python wrapper for IgBLAST v1.9, using IMGT germline references to assign V/J genes and CDR3. Any read was removed if the V/J assignment was weak (E-value above 1e-6), the CDR3 was missing, or the read contained stop codons, out-of-frame junctions, or ambiguous translated residues. V3J clonotypes were defined by identical inferred V gene, J gene, and CDR3 amino acid sequence. Percentage overlap between repertoires was computed as shared unique clonotypes divided by the size of the smaller repertoire. RTK rarefaction, the Chao1 estimator, and Recon v2.1 estimates of unobserved clonotypes were used to assess repertoire richness. Generation probabilities for all TCRbeta clonotypes obtained by the gDNA method from a few donors were computed using OLGA. Imported from immuneACCESS, the table was reduced by TCRdb to in-frame sequences with V and J called. These copies leave out some clones; in studies compared against another copy, an unresolved V gene accounts for under half, and the cause of the remainder is not known. That table is the source of V, J and clone size, and D and trimming were worked out from the DNA. The sample profile shows roughly 500,000 clones; about 96% of them were found once. The ten largest account for 0.055% to 0.075% of the sample.

V is shortened by 2 bases, J by 2 bases, and the region joining them spans 12 bases. Taken from cysteine to phenylalanine, the CDR3 has 15 residues. The only DNA kept is the CDR3, 45 bases in frame from the first base. Via the germline V gene, CDR1 is MNHEY and CDR2 SVGAGI. Turning to this clone: Its antigen target is currently unknown. Nothing much larger sits one base from this clone, and base qualities are not available.

The sample taken for sequencing was naive CD4+ T cells sorted from blood. Read against the paper, the sample's cell subset or site label means: CD45RA+ positively selected. The chain couples TRBV6-5 to TRBJ1-1; TRBD1 could be the D gene, as 5 bases match. The clonotype originates from a woman under 40 in good health. The nucleotide sequence is given as TGTGCCAGCAGTTACGACAGCCCAGTCAACACTGAAGCTTTCTTT. Translation gives CASSYDSPVNTEAFF.